The clone carrying this TCR gamma chain occurred many times. Other nucleotide sequences from this sample produce the same CDR3. This specimen comes from a study of γδ T cells in repeated Plasmodium falciparum infection. Both TRG and TRD chains were sequenced from each sorted sample. TCRdb reanalysed the multiplex PCR reads with CATT. The sample records 20,000 to 30,000 gamma-chain clones, about 2.9% being singletons. This TCR derives from a pool of human donors (malaria-infected and uninfected, not separated). Sequencing was carried out using gamma-delta T cells from blood.

CDR3 sequence (DNA): TGTGCCTTGTGGGAGGTGCTCCAAAGTATTGGGATTTATTATAAAAAACTCTTT. Translation gives CALWEVLQSIGIYYKKLF. No call exists for the J gene, whereas the V gene is TRGV9. This CDR3 region has 18 residues. Per the germline V gene, CDR1 is GITISATS and CDR2 is ISYDGTV (reference sequence).